The next 14 T cell receptor beta chains were all read from a single sample in a study of cytotoxic CD8 clonotypes in ibrutinib-treated CLL. Sequenced by immunoSEQ multiplex PCR; TCRdb stores in-frame clones only, minus some. The data show tens of thousands of clones, approximately 67% seen once. The input for sequencing was PBMCs, taken at disease progression, from a patient treated with ibrutinib. Receptor source: a human donor with chronic lymphocytic leukemia.

Of note for this clone: Relative to the germline gene, one junction end is altered; a read error may explain this. The chain has TRBV7-7 and TRBJ2-7; no clear D gene. CDR1 and CDR2 (germline): SSHAT, FNYEAQ (reference sequence). The CDR3 has 15 amino acids. CDR3 amino acids: CASSFGAGSSYEQYF. CDR3 nucleotide sequence: TGTGCTAGCAGCTTTGGAGCTGGAAGCTCCTACGAGCAGTACTTC.

V is TRBV27 and J is TRBJ1-5, with TRBD1 as a possible D gene (5 bases). V was pared by 3 bases and J by 7 bases, with 13 bases between. This CDR3 has 14 residues. CDR1 and CDR2 from the germline V gene are MNHEY and SMNVEV (reference sequence). The CDR3 bases are TGTGCCAGCAGTTTTGGGGACTCGACGCAGCCCCAGCATTTT. Translated: CASSFGDSTQPQHF.

Only one count was recorded for this clone. The rearrangement links TRBV4-3 to TRBJ1-4; 10 nucleotides agree with TRBD1. The CDR3 runs to 15 residues. Trimming took 0 bases from V and 6 from J; bases not matched to a gene: 1. Per germline, CDR1 LGHNA and CDR2 YSLEER. CDR3 in DNA: TGCGCCAGCAGCCAAGAAGGACAGGGGGATGAAAAACTGTTTTTT. It yields the protein CASSQEGQGDEKLFF.

The chain joins TRBV6-1 to TRBJ1-1, with 9 bases that match TRBD1. The V gene's germline CDR1 is MNHNS and CDR2 SASEGT. CDR3 length equals 14 residues. Trimming took 11 bases from V and 4 from J; bases not matched to a gene: 11. The CDR3 sequence: CAAKTGTGSTEAFF. CDR3 DNA: TGTGCCGCAAAAACCGGGACAGGGAGCACTGAAGCTTTCTTT.

This clone was observed many times. The gene calls are TRBV6-1 and TRBJ2-7; no firm D call. The germline CDR1 and CDR2 sequences are MNHNS and SASEGT. The CDR3 totals 15 residues. V gave up 2 bases and J gave up 2 bases, with 13 bases separating them. The CDR3 is CASSEKSFGTYEQYF. Written as DNA, the CDR3 is TGTGCCAGCAGTGAAAAAAGCTTTGGTACCTACGAGCAGTACTTC.

The chain joins TRBV30 to TRBJ1-4; D call uncertain. The V end was cut by 4 bases, the J end by 3 bases, with 15 bases between. Germline CDR1 and CDR2: GTSNPN and SVGIG (reference sequence). The CDR3 spans 15 residues. CDR3: CAWNKANGANEKLFF. The CDR3 nucleotides are TGTGCCTGGAATAAAGCAAACGGGGCTAATGAAAAACTGTTTTTT.

This clone was observed a few times. At one end the junction does not follow the germline gene, possibly because of a read error. The rearrangement uses TRBV7-7 and TRBJ2-1; TRBD1 matches 10 bases. This CDR3 is 13 amino acids long. Germline V gene lookup returns CDR1 SSHAT and CDR2 FNYEAQ (reference sequence). CDR3 coding DNA: TGTGCTAGCAGTAAGACAGGGGGCGGTGAGCAGTTCTTC. This gives the protein CASSKTGGGEQFF.

This chain links TRBV7-2 with TRBJ2-2; TRBD2 matches 9 bases. CDR1 and CDR2 (germline): SGHTA, FQGNSA. The J segment lost 4 bases and the V segment lost 5 bases, leaving 8 bases of the junction unmatched. The CDR3 loop spans 16 amino acids. The CDR3 loop reads CASSTRLAATTGELFF. In DNA, the CDR3 is TGTGCCAGCAGCACGCGACTAGCGGCCACCACCGGGGAGCTGTTTTTT.

This chain joins TRBV7-9 and TRBJ1-2, with TRBD1 matching over 8 bases. Germline CDR1 and CDR2: SEHNR and FQNEAQ (reference sequence). V shed 5 bases and J 5 bases; nucleotides not matched to a gene: 10. This CDR3 spans 15 amino acids. The chain's CDR3 is CASSLFGGQEYGYTF. The CDR3 DNA is TGTGCCAGCAGCCTGTTTGGGGGACAGGAATATGGCTACACCTTC.

V is TRBV29-1 and J is TRBJ2-7, with a weak D call TRBD2 (6 bases). Germline V gene sequence: CDR1 SQVTM, CDR2 ANQGSEA. V was cut by 8 bases and J by 2 bases, with 19 bases left in between. The CDR3 is 14 residues long. The CDR3 DNA follows: TGCAGCTCCACTGGGGCTAGCGACACCTACGAGCAGTACTTC. Encoded protein: CSSTGASDTYEQYF.

The genes are TRBV5-6 and TRBJ2-1; TRBD1 agrees at 8 bases. Germline trimming cut 0 bases from V and 4 bases from J; bases unmatched to any gene: 0. This CDR3 contains 14 residues. The germline V gene encodes CDR1 SGHDT and CDR2 YYEEEE. The CDR3 reads CASSLGQGYNEQFF. Here the CDR3 DNA reads TGTGCCAGCAGCTTGGGACAGGGGTACAATGAGCAGTTCTTC. The complete variable domain, with remaining parts taken from reference TRBV5-6 and TRBJ2-1, reads DAGVTQSPTHLIKTRGQQVTLRCSPKSGHDTVSWYQQALGQGPQFIFQYYEEEERQRGNFPDRFSGHQFPNYSSELNVNALLLGDSALYLCASSLGQGYNEQFFGPGTRLTVL.

V gene TRBV5-1 combines with J gene TRBJ2-1; 9 bases agree with TRBD1. The CDR3 is 14 amino acids. The V gene's germline CDR1 is SGHRS and CDR2 YFSETQ. V gave up 0 bases and J gave up 7 bases; unmatched junction bases: 2. Here the CDR3 DNA reads TGCGCCAGCAGCTTGGGACAGGGGGTTAATGAGCAGTTCTTC. This gives the protein CASSLGQGVNEQFF.

This clone was recorded a few times. The genes are TRBV12-5 and TRBJ2-1; D gene uncertain. CDR3 size: 17 residues. Trimming left V 4 bases short and J 3 bases short, with 19 bases between. Germline values: CDR1 LGHNT, CDR2 FRNRAP. CDR3 in amino acids: CASGSSAFTANYNEQFF. The CDR3 nucleotides read TGTGCTAGTGGTTCTTCAGCCTTTACAGCTAACTACAATGAGCAGTTCTTC.

This clone was recorded a few times. V and J are TRBV7-3 and TRBJ1-2; D possibly corresponds to TRBD1 (6 bases). The CDR3 contains 14 residues. V was cut by 2 bases and J by 8 bases, with 15 bases left in between. Germline CDR1 and CDR2: SGHTA and FQGTGA. In DNA, the CDR3 is TGTGCCAGCAGCTTAGGCCCGGGACAATGGGGCTACACCTTC. This codes for CASSLGPGQWGYTF.